The TCR beta chain under discussion was sequenced for a study of Ad26.COV2.S vaccination and SARS-CoV-2 variants. Overall study: Intramuscularly, Ad26.COV2.S was given either once or twice, 56 days apart.

Per germline, CDR1 MDHEN and CDR2 SYDVKM. The CDR3 loop spans 15 amino acids. V lost 3 bases to trimming and J lost 2 bases, with 11 bases between them. The treatment denotes: around 19 received Ad26.COV2.S at low or high dose, single or two shots; roughly 5 received placebo; per-sample allocation not given. Following the first vaccine or placebo injection, samples were taken on day 63. In the vaccine, an Ad26 vector expressed the SARS-CoV-2 spike of the Wuhan strain. Clones were read by immunoSEQ multiplex PCR, and TCRdb kept only the in-frame ones, dropping some. The sample holds 360,000 or so clones, about 89% seen once.

This clonotype was obtained from a person aged 18-65 years who received the Ad26.COV2.S COVID-19 vaccine or a placebo. The gene calls are TRBV28 and TRBJ1-5; no firm D call. The specimen was peripheral blood, collected in a trial of Ad26.COV2.S vaccine versus placebo. The CDR3 bases are TGTGCCAGCAGTTTGTACGATTTGGGCAATCAGCCCCAGCATTTT. Its translation is CASSLYDLGNQPQHF.